Listed below are T cell receptor beta chains from one sample, sequenced in a study of T cell changes during pregnancy in multiple sclerosis. Assay used: immunoSEQ multiplex PCR; TCRdb lists only in-frame clones, some missing. Altogether 85,000 to 95,000 clones are present, 91% being singletons, with the ten largest covering more than 1.5%. The source material was peripheral blood, sampled after pregnancy. The receptors come from a female donor in good health, enrolled as a control in a pregnancy study. CDR3s include the opening cysteine and the closing phenylalanine or tryptophan. Fields, in order: V gene, clone size, J gene, D gene, CDR3 protein, CDR3 DNA. D genes are given only for firm matches. The size field is filled for only some rows; it gives once, few, many or a size class.

V gene: TRBV4-3; clone size: NA; J gene: TRBJ1-6; D gene: NA; CDR3 protein: CASSQDLRGNSPLHF; CDR3 DNA: TGCGCCAGCAGCCAAGACCTGCGGGGCAATTCACCCCTCCACTTT
V gene: TRBV7-9; clone size: NA; J gene: TRBJ1-2; D gene: TRBD1; CDR3 protein: CASSLVGGDGYTF; CDR3 DNA: TGTGCCAGCAGCTTAGTAGGGGGCGATGGCTACACCTTC
V gene: TRBV5-5; clone size: NA; J gene: TRBJ1-1; D gene: TRBD1; CDR3 protein: CASSWTGWGNTEAFF; CDR3 DNA: TGTGCCAGCAGCTGGACAGGGTGGGGGAACACTGAAGCTTTCTTT
V gene: TRBV20-1; clone size: NA; J gene: TRBJ2-3; D gene: NA; CDR3 protein: CSASYDTQYF; CDR3 DNA: TGCAGTGCTAGTTATGATACGCAGTATTTT
V gene: TRBV7-2; clone size: NA; J gene: TRBJ2-7; D gene: TRBD1; CDR3 protein: CASSLEQGWYEQYF; CDR3 DNA: TGTGCCAGCAGCTTAGAACAGGGGTGGTACGAGCAGTACTTC
V gene: TRBV4-1; clone size: NA; J gene: TRBJ1-4; D gene: TRBD1; CDR3 protein: CASSQEAWTGSEKLFF; CDR3 DNA: TGCGCCAGCAGCCAAGAGGCGTGGACAGGGAGTGAAAAACTGTTTTTT
V gene: TRBV5-5; clone size: NA; J gene: TRBJ1-2; D gene: NA; CDR3 protein: CASSFAGPGFGYTF; CDR3 DNA: TGTGCCAGCAGCTTTGCAGGCCCGGGGTTTGGCTACACCTTC
V gene: TRBV2; clone size: NA; J gene: TRBJ2-1; D gene: NA; CDR3 protein: CASSERGSALAYNEQFF; CDR3 DNA: TGTGCCAGCAGTGAAAGGGGATCCGCCCTGGCCTACAATGAGCAGTTCTTC
V gene: TRBV6-6; clone size: NA; J gene: TRBJ1-5; D gene: TRBD1; CDR3 protein: CASSYSKGGNNQPQHF; CDR3 DNA: TGTGCCAGCAGTTACTCGAAAGGGGGCAACAATCAGCCCCAGCATTTT
V gene: TRBV20-1; clone size: NA; J gene: TRBJ1-1; D gene: NA; CDR3 protein: CSAQQKGEAFF; CDR3 DNA: TGCAGTGCTCAACAGAAAGGTGAAGCTTTCTTT
V gene: TRBV15; clone size: NA; J gene: TRBJ2-3; D gene: TRBD1; CDR3 protein: CATSYRQGDRDTQYF; CDR3 DNA: TGTGCCACCAGCTACCGACAGGGTGACCGAGATACGCAGTATTTT
V gene: TRBV19; clone size: NA; J gene: TRBJ1-1; D gene: NA; CDR3 protein: CASSTSGGMNTEAFF; CDR3 DNA: TGTGCCAGTAGTACCAGTGGAGGCATGAACACTGAAGCTTTCTTT
V gene: TRBV5-5; clone size: NA; J gene: TRBJ1-1; D gene: NA; CDR3 protein: CASSLYQGTNTEAFF; CDR3 DNA: TGTGCCAGCAGCTTGTATCAGGGGACGAACACTGAAGCTTTCTTT
V gene: TRBV19; clone size: NA; J gene: TRBJ2-1; D gene: NA; CDR3 protein: CASSIGGQQAEQFF; CDR3 DNA: TGTGCCAGTAGTATAGGGGGACAACAGGCCGAGCAGTTCTTC
V gene: TRBV4-2; clone size: NA; J gene: TRBJ2-3; D gene: NA; CDR3 protein: CASSQENRFTDTQYF; CDR3 DNA: TGTGCCAGCAGCCAAGAAAACAGGTTCACAGATACGCAGTATTTT
V gene: TRBV21-1; clone size: NA; J gene: TRBJ1-6; D gene: NA; CDR3 protein: CASSKVEPGDRPYNSPLHF; CDR3 DNA: TGTGCCAGCAGCAAAGTGGAGCCAGGAGACAGGCCCTATAATTCACCCCTCCACTTT
V gene: TRBV6-4; clone size: NA; J gene: TRBJ1-5; D gene: TRBD1; CDR3 protein: CASSDGQGAAQPQHF; CDR3 DNA: TGTGCCAGCAGTGACGGGCAGGGGGCCGCGCAGCCCCAGCATTTT
V gene: TRBV7-9; clone size: once; J gene: TRBJ1-5; D gene: TRBD1; CDR3 protein: CASSLQGNQPQHF; CDR3 DNA: TGTGCCAGCAGCCTACAGGGGAATCAGCCCCAGCATTTT
V gene: TRBV18; clone size: NA; J gene: TRBJ2-7; D gene: TRBD1; CDR3 protein: CASSPDRARQYF; CDR3 DNA: TGTGCCAGCTCCCCAGACAGGGCACGGCAGTACTTC
V gene: TRBV27; clone size: few; J gene: TRBJ1-4; D gene: NA; CDR3 protein: CASRRSGEKLFF; CDR3 DNA: TGTGCCAGCAGAAGATCGGGGGAAAAACTGTTTTTT
V gene: TRBV28; clone size: once; J gene: TRBJ2-2; D gene: NA; CDR3 protein: CASSLLGAANTGELFF; CDR3 DNA: TGTGCCAGCAGTTTATTGGGGGCAGCAAACACCGGGGAGCTGTTTTTT
V gene: TRBV28; clone size: NA; J gene: TRBJ1-1; D gene: NA; CDR3 protein: CAGSYGMNTEAFF; CDR3 DNA: TGTGCCGGCTCATACGGGATGAACACTGAAGCTTTCTTT
V gene: TRBV25-1; clone size: NA; J gene: TRBJ2-7; D gene: NA; CDR3 protein: CATQHRTYEQYF; CDR3 DNA: TGTGCCACACAACACAGGACCTACGAGCAGTACTTC
V gene: TRBV5-6; clone size: once; J gene: TRBJ1-5; D gene: NA; CDR3 protein: CASSLANQPQHF; CDR3 DNA: TGTGCCAGCAGCTTGGCTAATCAGCCCCAGCATTTT
V gene: TRBV7-2; clone size: few; J gene: TRBJ1-1; D gene: TRBD1; CDR3 protein: CASRDRGPTEAFF; CDR3 DNA: TGTGCCAGCCGGGACAGGGGGCCGACTGAAGCTTTCTTT
V gene: TRBV4-3; clone size: NA; J gene: TRBJ2-6; D gene: TRBD1; CDR3 protein: CASSQRGTGLSGANVLTF; CDR3 DNA: TGCGCCAGCAGCCAACGCGGGACAGGACTTTCTGGGGCCAACGTCCTGACTTTC
V gene: TRBV11-2; clone size: NA; J gene: TRBJ2-5; D gene: TRBD1; CDR3 protein: CASSPRQGLEETQYF; CDR3 DNA: TGTGCCAGCAGCCCTCGACAGGGGTTGGAGGAGACCCAGTACTTC
V gene: TRBV4-3; clone size: NA; J gene: TRBJ1-6; D gene: NA; CDR3 protein: CASSQVGAGDSPLHF; CDR3 DNA: TGCGCCAGCAGCCAAGTTGGGGCAGGGGATTCACCCCTCCACTTT
V gene: TRBV9; clone size: once; J gene: TRBJ1-5; D gene: NA; CDR3 protein: CASSVAGASQPQHF; CDR3 DNA: TGTGCCAGCAGCGTAGCAGGGGCGTCACAGCCCCAGCATTTT
V gene: TRBV11-2; clone size: NA; J gene: TRBJ1-1; D gene: NA; CDR3 protein: CASSLGRGAGGEAFF; CDR3 DNA: TGTGCCAGCAGCTTAGGAAGAGGGGCGGGGGGTGAAGCTTTCTTT
V gene: TRBV14; clone size: NA; J gene: TRBJ2-5; D gene: TRBD2; CDR3 protein: CASSPSGAGGYETQYF; CDR3 DNA: TGTGCCAGCAGCCCCTCCGGTGCGGGGGGATATGAGACCCAGTACTTC
V gene: TRBV7-3; clone size: once; J gene: TRBJ1-2; D gene: TRBD1; CDR3 protein: CASSRDRRGEGYTF; CDR3 DNA: TGTGCCAGCAGCCGGGACAGGAGGGGGGAAGGCTACACCTTC
V gene: TRBV5-1; clone size: NA; J gene: TRBJ2-3; D gene: NA; CDR3 protein: CASSFNDDRNTQYF; CDR3 DNA: TGCGCCAGCAGCTTTAACGACGACAGGAATACGCAGTATTTT
V gene: TRBV5-4; clone size: NA; J gene: TRBJ2-3; D gene: NA; CDR3 protein: CASSSGRTDTQYF; CDR3 DNA: TGTGCCAGCAGCTCAGGTCGCACAGATACGCAGTATTTT
V gene: TRBV5-1; clone size: NA; J gene: TRBJ2-6; D gene: NA; CDR3 protein: CASSSSSGANVLTF; CDR3 DNA: TGCGCCAGCAGCTCCAGCTCTGGGGCCAACGTCCTGACTTTC